The 8 T cell receptor beta chains below come from one sample, sequenced in a study of blood T cell repertoires in COVID-19. Sequencing was performed with immunoSEQ multiplex PCR; in TCRdb, only in-frame clones are kept and a portion is missing. This sample carries over 200,000 clones, approximately 85% of them seen once, and the ten largest clones take around 1.8%. Sequenced: PBMCs or T cells enriched from blood (not recorded which). The receptor set was obtained from a woman between 45 and 60 years old who had recovered from COVID-19.

The chain couples TRBV28 to TRBJ2-7; D is perhaps TRBD2 (5 bases). V lost 5 bases, J lost 3 bases, and 20 bases lay in between. This CDR3 has 16 amino acids. CDR1 MDHEN and CDR2 SYDVKM come from the germline V gene. The CDR3 protein is CASSPLAGELVYEQYF. CDR3 sequence (DNA): TGTGCCAGCAGTCCCCTAGCCGGCGAGCTTGTCTACGAGCAGTACTTC.

This chain joins TRBV11-3 and TRBJ2-5; 7 positions agree with TRBD1. CDR3 size: 13 residues. CDR1 and CDR2 (germline): SGHNT, YENEEA. J lost 4 bases, V lost 4 bases, and 3 bases had no gene match. CDR3 DNA sequence: TGTGCCAGCAGCTCCAACAGGGGAGAGACCCAGTACTTC. Amino acid sequence: CASSSNRGETQYF.

The V and J genes are TRBV27 and TRBJ2-3; D might be TRBD2 (5 bases). V lost 6 bases and J 2 bases, leaving 24 bases between the germline ends. The CDR3 has 18 residues. Germline CDR1 is MNHEY and CDR2 is SMNVEV (reference sequence). The CDR3 nucleotides read TGTGCCAGCAGCAGTCAGGTAGCGTTAGTAGTTCCCACAGATACGCAGTATTTT. This translates into CASSSQVALVVPTDTQYF.

The chain combines TRBV19 with TRBJ2-2, with unresolved D. Germline V gene data show CDR1 as LNHDA and CDR2 as SQIVND (reference sequence). This CDR3 contains 12 residues. V was pared by 2 bases and J by 10 bases, with 8 bases between. The CDR3 nucleotides read TGTGCCAGTAGTATATTCGCACAGGAGCTGTTTTTT. Translated: CASSIFAQELFF.

The gene calls are TRBV2 and TRBJ1-4; tentatively, D is TRBD1 (6 bases). Trimming pared 3 bases from V and 2 bases from J, leaving 10 bases between. The CDR3 length is 15 residues. Looked up from germline, CDR1 is SNHLY and CDR2 is FYNNEI. CDR3 sequence: CASSEEGGTNEKLFF. The CDR3 DNA follows: TGTGCCAGCAGTGAGGAAGGGGGTACTAATGAAAAACTGTTTTTT.

The chain couples TRBV12-3 or TRBV12-4 to TRBJ2-1; D gene ambiguous. Trimming took 3 bases from V and 6 from J, leaving 3 bases between them. This CDR3 spans 11 amino acids. CDR3 DNA: TGTGCCAGCAGTTTGAGCAATGAGCAGTTCTTC. This sequence encodes CASSLSNEQFF.

V is TRBV19 and J is TRBJ1-6, with 10 positions matching TRBD1. Germline values: CDR1 LNHDA, CDR2 SQIVND (reference sequence). V was pared by 4 bases and J by 9 bases, with 12 bases of the junction left unmatched. This CDR3 spans 17 amino acids. CDR3 DNA: TGTGCCAGTAGTACCCCCAGAAGGGGACAGGGGACTTCACCCCTCCACTTT. Its protein product is CASSTPRRGQGTSPLHF.

Only a few counts were recorded for this clone. V gene TRBV18 combines with J gene TRBJ1-1; D is perhaps TRBD1 (6 bases). V gave up 3 bases and J gave up 3 bases, with 8 bases separating them. This CDR3 is built from 13 residues. Looked up from germline, CDR1 is KGHSH and CDR2 is LQKENI. CDR3 nucleotides: TGTGCCAGCTCACCCAGACAGGACACTGAAGCTTTCTTT. Its protein is CASSPRQDTEAFF.